Below, 32 T cell receptor beta chains from the same sample are listed, as sequenced in a study of OX40 agonist ivuxolimab in advanced cancers. The table came from immunoSEQ multiplex PCR; TCRdb's copy has only in-frame clones and leaves some out. This table has over 55,000 clones, about four fifths appearing once. The sample consisted of CD4+ or CD8+ T cells sorted from blood, taken in a trial of the OX40 agonist ivuxolimab. Receptor source: an adult with an advanced solid tumor such as melanoma, head and neck, liver or kidney cancer.

The chain recombines TRBV19 with TRBJ1-5, with 9 bases matching TRBD1. Germline trimming cut 8 bases from V and 2 bases from J; bases unmatched to any gene: 4. Germline values: CDR1 LNHDA, CDR2 SQIVND (reference sequence). The CDR3 sequence is 14 residues long. The chain's CDR3 is CASRDRVGNQPQHF. The CDR3 nucleotides read TGTGCCAGTCGGGACAGGGTCGGCAATCAGCCCCAGCATTTT.

The V and J genes are TRBV6-6 and TRBJ2-5, with TRBD1 identical over 7 bases. The junction had 12 bases not matched to a gene; V was cut back by 6 bases and J by 2 bases. The CDR3 totals 16 residues. Germline V lookup: CDR1 MNHNY, CDR2 SVGAGI (reference sequence). The CDR3 coding sequence is TGTGCCAGCAGGCTGACAGGGAGTTCCCCTCAAGAGACCCAGTACTTC. Translating it yields CASRLTGSSPQETQYF.

The rearrangement uses TRBV7-8 and TRBJ1-1; 10 nucleotides match TRBD1. Per the germline V gene, CDR1 is SGHVS and CDR2 is FQNEAQ. Unmatched junction bases numbered 5, after V lost 1 base and J lost 0 bases. CDR3 size: 17 residues. CDR3 DNA: TGTGCCAGCAGCTTAGTGGGGACAGGGGTTTTGAACACTGAAGCTTTCTTT. Amino acids: CASSLVGTGVLNTEAFF.

V gene TRBV6-1 combines with J gene TRBJ2-1; weak D call: TRBD1 (6 bases). Germline V CDR1 and CDR2: MNHNS, SASEGT. The V and J ends lost 4 bases and 15 bases respectively, with 10 bases between them. The CDR3 is 10 residues long. For the CDR3, the DNA is TGTGCCAGCAGTGTGGGGGCCGGGTTCTTC. This gives the protein CASSVGAGFF.

This sequence joins TRBV10-1 and TRBJ2-2, with 8 bases fitting TRBD1. Germline V lookup: CDR1 WNHNN, CDR2 SYGVQD (reference sequence). J lost 1 base, V lost 3 bases, and 10 bases had no gene match. The CDR3 is 18 amino acids. The CDR3 sequence: CASSERPKGTGNTGELFF. The CDR3 coding sequence is TGCGCCAGCAGTGAAAGACCAAAAGGGACAGGGAACACCGGGGAGCTGTTTTTT.

The chain links TRBV4-1 to TRBJ2-7; D possibly matches TRBD1 or TRBD2 (5 bases each). V was clipped by 0 bases and J by 6 bases, with 15 bases between them. The CDR3 totals 15 residues. Germline CDR1 reads MGHRA; CDR2 reads YSYEKL. CDR3 coding DNA: TGCGCCAGCAGCCAAGATCTAAGAGGGGCGGGCGAGCAGTACTTC. Its protein is CASSQDLRGAGEQYF.

This clone was recorded only once. This rearrangement joins TRBV9 to TRBJ1-1; D not resolved. CDR1 and CDR2 from the germline V gene are SGDLS and YYNGEE. V was trimmed by 0 bases and J by 1 base, leaving 13 bases between them. The CDR3 length is 16 residues. The CDR3 is CASSVEGSPSNTEAFF. The DNA of the CDR3 is TGTGCCAGCAGCGTAGAGGGATCCCCCTCGAACACTGAAGCTTTCTTT.

This rearrangement joins TRBV7-9 to TRBJ1-1; 9 nucleotides align to TRBD1. This CDR3 comprises 17 residues. V lost 1 base to trimming and J lost 1 base; unmatched junction nucleotides: 7. Germline V CDR1 and CDR2: SEHNR, FQNEAQ (reference sequence). CDR3 coding DNA: TGTGCCAGCAGCTTAGGCCCGGGACAGGGACAGAACACTGAAGCTTTCTTT. Protein product: CASSLGPGQGQNTEAFF. Combining the CDR3 with reference TRBV7-9 and TRBJ1-1 gives the whole variable domain DTGVSQNPRHKITKRGQNVTFRCDPISEHNRLYWYRQTLGQGPEFLTYFQNEAQLEKSRLLSDRFSAERPKGSFSTLEIQRTEQGDSAMYLCASSLGPGQGQNTEAFFGQGTRLTVV.

CDR3 bases: TGTGCCAGCAGCTTTGGCGGGGCCACAGATACGCAGTATTTT. Translating gives CASSFGGATDTQYF. The rearrangement joins TRBV7-3 to TRBJ2-3; the D gene is possibly TRBD2 (6 bases). The CDR3 covers 14 residues. Trimming pared 3 bases from V and 2 bases from J, leaving 9 bases between. CDR1 and CDR2 from the germline V gene are SGHTA and FQGTGA.

The chain is built from TRBV2 and TRBJ1-2; no reliable D call. Deletions cut 6 bases from V and 4 bases from J, with 6 bases between. There are 11 residues in the CDR3. Germline loops: CDR1 SNHLY, CDR2 FYNNEI. CDR3 DNA: TGTGCCAGCAGCAGTTCCTATGGCTACACCTTC. This translates into CASSSSYGYTF.

This chain connects TRBV29-1 to TRBJ2-1; 9 bases fit TRBD1. The J segment lost 4 bases and the V segment lost 6 bases, leaving 7 bases of the junction unmatched. The germline V gene encodes CDR1 SQVTM and CDR2 ANQGSEA. The CDR3 sequence is 14 residues long. The CDR3 sequence is CSVVDRGAYNEQFF. The CDR3 DNA reads TGCAGCGTAGTCGACAGGGGGGCGTACAATGAGCAGTTCTTC.

The chain is built from TRBV19 and TRBJ2-7; 9 bases agree with TRBD2. This CDR3 has 14 amino acids. Germline values: CDR1 LNHDA, CDR2 SQIVND (reference sequence). Unmatched junction bases numbered 5, after V lost 2 bases and J lost 6 bases. The CDR3 DNA reads as TGTGCCAGTAGTATATTAGCGGGAGACGGCGAGCAGTACTTC. It yields the protein CASSILAGDGEQYF.

This chain uses TRBV11-2 with TRBJ2-7; 8 bases line up with TRBD1. V was pared by 5 bases and J by 7 bases, with 10 bases of the junction left unmatched. Germline CDR1 and CDR2: SGHAT and FQNNGV. The CDR3 covers 14 residues. CDR3 protein: CASSQGQVMGEQYF. CDR3 nucleotides: TGTGCCAGCAGCCAGGGACAGGTGATGGGGGAGCAGTACTTC. Full variable domain (missing parts from reference TRBV11-2 and TRBJ2-7): EAGVAQSPRYKIIEKRQSVAFWCNPISGHATLYWYQQILGQGPKLLIQFQNNGVVDDSQLPKDRFSAERLKGVDSTLKIQPAKLEDSAVYLCASSQGQVMGEQYFGPGTRLTVT.

The rearrangement uses TRBV5-1 and TRBJ2-7; 8 nucleotides align to TRBD2. Looked up from germline, CDR1 is SGHRS and CDR2 is YFSETQ. This CDR3 is built from 13 residues. J lost 2 bases, V lost 4 bases, and 2 bases had no gene match. CDR3 amino acids: CASSTTSAYEQYF. CDR3 nucleotides: TGCGCCAGCAGCACGACTAGCGCCTACGAGCAGTACTTC.

This clone is medium-sized within its sample. The V gene is TRBV2, the J gene TRBJ2-7; tentative D call: TRBD1 (5 bases). Trimming left V 7 bases short and J 0 bases short, with 7 bases between. CDR3 size: 12 residues. CDR1 is SNHLY and CDR2 is FYNNEI in the germline V gene. This chain's CDR3 is CASKQDSYEQYF. The CDR3 bases are TGTGCCAGCAAACAGGACTCCTACGAGCAGTACTTC.

The CDR3 nucleotides are TGTGCCAGCAGCTTGGGGGCAGGGGGCAATCAGCCCCAGCATTTT. Protein: CASSLGAGGNQPQHF. The V and J genes are TRBV5-8 and TRBJ1-5; perhaps TRBD1 as D (6 bases). The CDR3 covers 15 residues. Per germline, CDR1 SGHTS and CDR2 YDEGEE. The V end was cut by 0 bases, the J end by 2 bases, with 9 bases between.

The chain couples TRBV6-1 to TRBJ2-7; 9 bases align to TRBD1. Germline V gene data show CDR1 as MNHNS and CDR2 as SASEGT. The CDR3 contains 13 residues. With V trimmed by 6 bases and J by 1 base, 1 base remained unmatched. In DNA form, the CDR3 reads TGTGCCAGCAGGACAGGGGGGTCCTACGAGCAGTACTTC. Amino acids: CASRTGGSYEQYF.

The V and J genes are TRBV7-2 and TRBJ2-5; TRBD1 aligns across 7 bases. CDR1 SGHTA and CDR2 FQGNSA come from the germline V gene. Losses at the gene ends were 4 bases for V and 7 bases for J; bases not matched to a gene: 6. The CDR3 is 13 residues long. The CDR3 reads CASSSDRVATQYF. The CDR3 DNA reads TGTGCCAGCAGCTCAGACAGGGTGGCGACCCAGTACTTC.

The CDR3, as DNA: TGTGCTAGTGGTCGGACAGGGGGCCGTGGCTACACCTTC. This sequence encodes CASGRTGGRGYTF. The rearrangement links TRBV12-5 to TRBJ1-2, with 11 positions matching TRBD1. The V segment lost 5 bases and the J segment 7 bases; nucleotides outside the gene matches: 3. The CDR3 contains 13 residues. Germline V gene sequence: CDR1 LGHNT, CDR2 FRNRAP.

This chain uses TRBV19 with TRBJ2-3; D tentatively fits TRBD1 or TRBD2 (7 bases each). Trimming cost V 5 bases and J 0 bases, with 12 bases left between them. The germline gives CDR1 LNHDA, CDR2 SQIVND (reference sequence). CDR3 length: 15 amino acids. The CDR3 sequence: CASSRRGGSTDTQYF. CDR3 in DNA: TGTGCCAGTAGTCGCAGGGGGGGGAGCACAGATACGCAGTATTTT.

The rearrangement links TRBV7-9 to TRBJ2-1; possible D gene TRBD1, 6 bases. Germline CDR1 is SEHNR and CDR2 is FQNEAQ (reference sequence). The ends were cut back, 5 bases at V and 5 bases at J, with 16 bases in the middle. This CDR3 is built from 15 residues. The CDR3 spells CASSTDRHTNNEQFF. CDR3 coding DNA: TGTGCCAGCAGCACCGACAGGCATACTAACAATGAGCAGTTCTTC.

This sequence joins TRBV7-9 and TRBJ2-2, with D maybe TRBD2 (6 bases). In germline, CDR1 is SEHNR, CDR2 FQNEAQ (reference sequence). This CDR3 comprises 16 residues. Trimming removed 6 bases from V and 1 base from J, with 15 bases in between. In DNA form, the CDR3 reads TGTGCCAGCAGTTGGGACGGGAGAGGGAACACCGGGGAGCTGTTTTTT. This translates into CASSWDGRGNTGELFF.

The J gene is TRBJ2-1, the V gene TRBV27, with 7 bases matching TRBD1. Germline CDR1 and CDR2: MNHEY and SMNVEV (reference sequence). CDR3 length: 17 amino acids. After removal of 2 bases from V and 7 bases from J, the junction contained 14 bases not matched to a gene. CDR3 in amino acids: CASSLIGQAKRRNEQFF. CDR3 bases: TGTGCCAGCAGTTTAATAGGACAGGCTAAAAGAAGAAATGAGCAGTTCTTC.

To note about this clone: One junction end disagrees with the germline gene, perhaps due to a read error. V is TRBV6-6 and J is TRBJ1-1; D gene ambiguous. Germline CDR1 reads MNHNY; CDR2 reads SVGAGI (reference sequence). There are 12 residues in the CDR3. The CDR3 nucleotides are TGTGCCGGCAGTTACCAGTTTAGTGAAGCTTTCTTT. Translation gives CAGSYQFSEAFF.

The rearrangement links TRBV7-9 to TRBJ1-5, with D possibly being TRBD1 (5 bases). Trimming took 3 bases from V and 3 from J, leaving 9 bases between them. Germline assignment: CDR1 SEHNR and CDR2 FQNEAQ (reference sequence). The CDR3 length is 14 residues. The CDR3 coding sequence is TGTGCCAGCAGCTTTGGGGGAATCAATCAGCCCCAGCATTTT. Protein sequence: CASSFGGINQPQHF.

This chain links TRBV7-3 with TRBJ2-3; 10 nucleotides align to TRBD2. The CDR3 is made up of 16 amino acids. The J segment lost 2 bases and the V segment lost 5 bases, leaving 7 bases of the junction unmatched. Germline V gives CDR1 SGHTA, CDR2 FQGTGA. CDR3 DNA sequence: TGTGCCAGCAGCCCGTTTGGACTAGCGGACACAGATACGCAGTATTTT. Protein: CASSPFGLADTDTQYF.

The chain combines TRBV7-8 with TRBJ1-1, with D possibly matching TRBD1 (6 bases). The CDR3 has 14 residues. Germline CDR1 reads SGHVS; CDR2 reads FQNEAQ. V lost 9 bases, J lost 1 base, and 15 bases lay in between. Written as DNA, the CDR3 is TGTGCCAGTTACCCTGGGACACCGAACACTGAAGCTTTCTTT. It codes for CASYPGTPNTEAFF.

For the CDR3, the DNA is TGTGCCAGCAGTGCAACCGAGGGAGCTACGCTTAATCAGCCCCAGCATTTT. It translates to CASSATEGATLNQPQHF. This chain joins TRBV28 and TRBJ1-5; D remains ambiguous. The V and J ends lost 5 bases and 4 bases respectively, with 21 bases between them. Germline CDR1 reads MDHEN; CDR2 reads SYDVKM. This CDR3 is 17 amino acids long.

This clone occurred a few times. This chain's CDR3 is CASSTRQHYGYTF. In nucleotides, the CDR3 is TGTGCCAGCAGTACCAGACAACACTATGGCTACACCTTC. This chain links TRBV6-5 with TRBJ1-2, with D unresolved. V was cut by 5 bases and J by 3 bases, with 10 bases left in between. The CDR3 runs 13 residues. Germline CDR1 reads MNHEY; CDR2 reads SVGAGI.

The chain recombines TRBV6-1 with TRBJ1-5; no reliable D call. The ends were cut back, 0 bases at V and 4 bases at J, with 7 bases in the middle. This CDR3 spans 14 amino acids. Germline CDR1 reads MNHNS; CDR2 reads SASEGT. The CDR3 region has the DNA TGTGCCAGCAGTGAAGCTATTACTAATCAGCCCCAGCATTTT. Translated, it gives CASSEAITNQPQHF.

V gene TRBV10-3 combines with J gene TRBJ2-7; 10 nucleotides match TRBD1. The CDR3 runs to 14 residues. V shed 4 bases and J 5 bases; nucleotides not matched to a gene: 5. Germline assignment: CDR1 ENHRY and CDR2 SYGVKD. CDR3: CAISGDRGADEQYF. The CDR3 DNA reads as TGTGCCATCAGTGGGGACAGGGGTGCCGACGAGCAGTACTTC.

The V gene is TRBV7-3, the J gene TRBJ2-6; TRBD1 matches at 7 bases. Looked up from germline, CDR1 is SGHTA and CDR2 is FQGTGA. V lost 3 bases, J lost 0 bases, and 5 bases stayed unmatched. The CDR3 loop spans 17 amino acids. CDR3 amino acids: CASSFTTGYSGANVLTF. The CDR3 nucleotides are TGTGCCAGCAGCTTTACGACAGGGTACTCTGGGGCCAACGTCCTGACTTTC.